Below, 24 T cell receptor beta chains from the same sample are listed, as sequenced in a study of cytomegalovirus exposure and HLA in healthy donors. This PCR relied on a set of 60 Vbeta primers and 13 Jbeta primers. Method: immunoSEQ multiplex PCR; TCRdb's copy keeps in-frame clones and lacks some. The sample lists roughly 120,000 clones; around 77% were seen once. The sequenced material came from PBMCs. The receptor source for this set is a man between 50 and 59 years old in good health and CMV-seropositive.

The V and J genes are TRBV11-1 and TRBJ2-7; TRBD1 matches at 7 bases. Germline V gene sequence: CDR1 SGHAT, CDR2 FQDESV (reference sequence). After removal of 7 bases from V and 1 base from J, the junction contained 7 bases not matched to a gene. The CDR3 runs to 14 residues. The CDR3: CASTPRDSSYEQYF. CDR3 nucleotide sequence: TGTGCCAGCACCCCCCGGGACAGTTCCTACGAGCAGTACTTC.

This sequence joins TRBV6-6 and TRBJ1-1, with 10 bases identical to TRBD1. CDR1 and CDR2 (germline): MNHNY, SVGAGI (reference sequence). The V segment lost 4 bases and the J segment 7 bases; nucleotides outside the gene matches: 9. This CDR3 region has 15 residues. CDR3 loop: CASSSQPGQGLEAFF. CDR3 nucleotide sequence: TGTGCCAGCAGTTCCCAACCGGGACAGGGGCTTGAAGCTTTCTTT.

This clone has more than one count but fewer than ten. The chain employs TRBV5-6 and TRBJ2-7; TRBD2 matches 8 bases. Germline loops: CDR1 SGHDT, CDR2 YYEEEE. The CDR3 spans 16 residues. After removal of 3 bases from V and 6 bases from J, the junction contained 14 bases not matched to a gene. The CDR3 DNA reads TGTGCCAGCAGCTCCCAAAAGCGGGAGAGGGGAGGCGAGCAGTACTTC. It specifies CASSSQKRERGGEQYF. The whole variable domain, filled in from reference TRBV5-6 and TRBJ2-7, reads DAGVTQSPTHLIKTRGQQVTLRCSPKSGHDTVSWYQQALGQGPQFIFQYYEEEERQRGNFPDRFSGHQFPNYSSELNVNALLLGDSALYLCASSSQKRERGGEQYFGPGTRLTVT.

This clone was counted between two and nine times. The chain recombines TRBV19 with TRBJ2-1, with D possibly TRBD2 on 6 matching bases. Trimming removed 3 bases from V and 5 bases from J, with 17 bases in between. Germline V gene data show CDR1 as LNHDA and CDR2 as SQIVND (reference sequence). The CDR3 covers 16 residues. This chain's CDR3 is CASSISPWTMDNEQFF. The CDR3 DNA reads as TGTGCCAGTAGTATCTCCCCTTGGACTATGGACAATGAGCAGTTCTTC. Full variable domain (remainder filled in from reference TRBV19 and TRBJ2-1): DGGITQSPKYLFRKEGQNVTLSCEQNLNHDAMYWYRQDPGQGLRLIYYSQIVNDFQKGDIAEGYSVSREKKESFPLTVTSAQKNPTAFYLCASSISPWTMDNEQFFGPGTRLTVL.

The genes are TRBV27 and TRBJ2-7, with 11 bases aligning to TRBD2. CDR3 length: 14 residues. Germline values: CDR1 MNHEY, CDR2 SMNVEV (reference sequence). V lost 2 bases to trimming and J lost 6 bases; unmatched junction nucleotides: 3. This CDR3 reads CASSLTSGRREQYF. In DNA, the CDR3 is TGTGCCAGCAGTTTAACTAGCGGGAGACGCGAGCAGTACTTC.

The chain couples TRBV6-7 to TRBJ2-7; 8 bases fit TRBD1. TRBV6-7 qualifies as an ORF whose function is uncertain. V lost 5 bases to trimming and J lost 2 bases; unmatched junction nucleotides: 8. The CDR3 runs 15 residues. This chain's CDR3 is CASSRWTGWAYEQYF. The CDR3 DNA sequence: TGTGCCAGCAGTAGATGGACAGGGTGGGCCTACGAGCAGTACTTC.

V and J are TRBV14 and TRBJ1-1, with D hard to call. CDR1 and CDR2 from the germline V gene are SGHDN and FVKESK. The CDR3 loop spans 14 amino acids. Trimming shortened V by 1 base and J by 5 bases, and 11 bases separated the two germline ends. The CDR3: CASSQVPGKTEAFF. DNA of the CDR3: TGTGCCAGCAGCCAAGTCCCGGGGAAGACTGAAGCTTTCTTT.

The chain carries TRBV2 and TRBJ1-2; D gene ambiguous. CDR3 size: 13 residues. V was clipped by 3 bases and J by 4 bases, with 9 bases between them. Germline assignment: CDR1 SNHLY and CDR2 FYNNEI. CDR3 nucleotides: TGTGCCAGCAGTGATACTTCTGGCTATGGCTACACCTTC. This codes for CASSDTSGYGYTF.

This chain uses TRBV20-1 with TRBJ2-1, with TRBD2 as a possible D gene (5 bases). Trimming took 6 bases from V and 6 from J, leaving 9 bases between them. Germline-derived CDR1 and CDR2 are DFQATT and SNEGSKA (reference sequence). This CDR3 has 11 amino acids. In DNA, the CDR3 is TGCAGTGCCCACCGGGGCAATGAGCAGTTCTTC. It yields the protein CSAHRGNEQFF.

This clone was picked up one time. The CDR3 DNA reads TGTGCCAGCTCACCAAGGACACTCAGGGACACTGAAGCTTTCTTT. It is translated as CASSPRTLRDTEAFF. The rearrangement joins TRBV18 to TRBJ1-1; D possibly corresponds to TRBD1 (5 bases). From germline, CDR1 is KGHSH and CDR2 LQKENI. The CDR3 runs 15 residues. V lost 2 bases and J lost 3, with 13 bases in between.

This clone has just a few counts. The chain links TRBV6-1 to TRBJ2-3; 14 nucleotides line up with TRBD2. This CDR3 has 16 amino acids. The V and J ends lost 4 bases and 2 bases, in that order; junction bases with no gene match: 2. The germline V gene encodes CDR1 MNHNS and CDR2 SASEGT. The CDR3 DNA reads TGTGCCAGCAGTGGGACTAGCGGGGGGTACACAGATACGCAGTATTTT. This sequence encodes CASSGTSGGYTDTQYF.

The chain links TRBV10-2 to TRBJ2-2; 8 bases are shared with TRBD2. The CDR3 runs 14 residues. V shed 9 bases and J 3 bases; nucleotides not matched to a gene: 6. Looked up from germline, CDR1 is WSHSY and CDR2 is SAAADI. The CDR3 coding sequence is TGCGCCAGTCACGGGGGGGCCGACACCGGGGAGCTGTTTTTT. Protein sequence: CASHGGADTGELFF.

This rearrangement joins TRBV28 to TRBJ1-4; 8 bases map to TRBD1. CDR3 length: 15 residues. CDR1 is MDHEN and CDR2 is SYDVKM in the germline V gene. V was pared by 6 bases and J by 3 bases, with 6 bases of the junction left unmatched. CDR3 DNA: TGTGCCAGCAGGAGACAGGGGCCGTCTAATGAAAAACTGTTTTTT. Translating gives CASRRQGPSNEKLFF.

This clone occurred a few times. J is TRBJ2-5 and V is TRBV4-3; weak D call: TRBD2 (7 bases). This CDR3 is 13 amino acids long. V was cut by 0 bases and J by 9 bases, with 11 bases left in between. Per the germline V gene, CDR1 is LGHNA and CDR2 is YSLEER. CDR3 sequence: CASSQDREGAQYF. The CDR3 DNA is TGCGCCAGCAGCCAAGACAGGGAGGGGGCCCAGTACTTC.

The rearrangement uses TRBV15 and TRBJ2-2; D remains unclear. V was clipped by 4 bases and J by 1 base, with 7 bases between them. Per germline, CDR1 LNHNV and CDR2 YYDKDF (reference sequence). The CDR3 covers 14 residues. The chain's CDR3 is CATSIGGNTGELFF. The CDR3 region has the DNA TGTGCCACCAGCATAGGCGGGAACACCGGGGAGCTGTTTTTT.

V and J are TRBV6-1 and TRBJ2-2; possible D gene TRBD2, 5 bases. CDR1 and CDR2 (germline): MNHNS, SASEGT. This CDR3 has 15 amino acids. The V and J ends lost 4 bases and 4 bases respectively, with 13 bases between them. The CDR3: CASSAFRTGTGELFF. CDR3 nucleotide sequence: TGTGCCAGCAGTGCGTTCCGGACTGGCACCGGGGAGCTGTTTTTT.

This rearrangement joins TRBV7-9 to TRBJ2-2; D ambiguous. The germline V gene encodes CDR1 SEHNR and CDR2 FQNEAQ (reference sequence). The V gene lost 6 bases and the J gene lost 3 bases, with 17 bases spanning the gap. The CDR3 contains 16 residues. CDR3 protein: CASSPRVIPDTGELFF. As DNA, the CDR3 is TGTGCCAGCAGTCCCCGGGTGATCCCGGACACCGGGGAGCTGTTTTTT.

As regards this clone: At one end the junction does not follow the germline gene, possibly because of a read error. CDR3 in amino acids: CANSPVGGRVYEQYF. The CDR3 DNA reads as TGTGCCAACAGCCCCGTGGGCGGGAGGGTCTACGAGCAGTACTTC. The genes are TRBV7-2 and TRBJ2-7; 9 bases are a match to TRBD2. The CDR3 covers 15 residues. Per the germline V gene, CDR1 is SGHTA and CDR2 is FQGNSA.

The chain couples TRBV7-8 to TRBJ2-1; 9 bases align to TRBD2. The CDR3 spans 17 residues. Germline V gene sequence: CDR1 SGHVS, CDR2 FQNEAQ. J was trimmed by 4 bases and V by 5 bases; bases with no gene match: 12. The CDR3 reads CASSAEEGLAHYNEQFF. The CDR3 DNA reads TGTGCCAGCAGCGCCGAGGAGGGACTAGCCCATTACAATGAGCAGTTCTTC.

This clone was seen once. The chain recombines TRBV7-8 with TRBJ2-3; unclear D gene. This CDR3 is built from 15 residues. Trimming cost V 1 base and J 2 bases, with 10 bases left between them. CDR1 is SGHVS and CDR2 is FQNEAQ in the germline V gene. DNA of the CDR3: TGTGCCAGCAGCTTAGTGCTTAGCCTCACAGATACGCAGTATTTT. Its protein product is CASSLVLSLTDTQYF.

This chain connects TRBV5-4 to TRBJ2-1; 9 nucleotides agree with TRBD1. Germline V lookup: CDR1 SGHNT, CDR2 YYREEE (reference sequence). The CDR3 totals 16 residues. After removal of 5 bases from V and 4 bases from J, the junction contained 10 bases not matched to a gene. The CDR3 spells CASSLQGASLYNEQFF. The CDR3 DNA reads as TGTGCCAGCAGTCTACAGGGGGCTTCCTTATACAATGAGCAGTTCTTC.

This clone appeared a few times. CDR3 DNA sequence: TGTGCCAGCAGCCCAAACATCAGGGGCGGCTATGGCTACACCTTC. Protein: CASSPNIRGGYGYTF. This rearrangement joins TRBV14 to TRBJ1-2, with D maybe TRBD1 (6 bases). Germline V gene sequence: CDR1 SGHDN, CDR2 FVKESK. The V and J ends lost 4 bases and 4 bases respectively, with 16 bases between them. The CDR3 has 15 amino acids.

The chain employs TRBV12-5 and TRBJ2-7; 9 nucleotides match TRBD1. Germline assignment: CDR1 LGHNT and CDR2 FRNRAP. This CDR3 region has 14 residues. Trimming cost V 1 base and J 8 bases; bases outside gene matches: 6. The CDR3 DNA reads TGTGCTAGTGGTTTGGGGGACAGGGCAGTGAAGCAGTACTTC. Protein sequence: CASGLGDRAVKQYF. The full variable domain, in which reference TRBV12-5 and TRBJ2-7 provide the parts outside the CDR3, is DARVTQTPRHKVTEMGQEVTMRCQPILGHNTVFWYRQTMMQGLELLAYFRNRAPLDDSGMPKDRFSAEMPDATLATLKIQPSEPRDSAVYFCASGLGDRAVKQYFGPGTRLTVT.

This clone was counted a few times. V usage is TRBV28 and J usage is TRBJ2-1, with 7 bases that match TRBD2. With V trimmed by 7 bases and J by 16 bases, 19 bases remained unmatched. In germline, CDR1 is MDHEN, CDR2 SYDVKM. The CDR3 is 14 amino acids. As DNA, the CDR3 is TGTGCCAGCACAGTCGAGGCTAGCGGACCAATAGTTTTCTTC. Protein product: CASTVEASGPIVFF.